This T cell receptor beta chain was identified in a study of a mutant IDH1 vaccine in newly diagnosed glioma. The repertoire was sequenced with immunoSEQ multiplex PCR; TCRdb's copy has only in-frame clones and lacks some. The repertoire has under 150,000 clones, 80% of them found once; the top ten carry 4.5% to 7%. Time point: week 11, during vaccination. Vaccine doses each comprised 300 ug of mutant IDH1 20-mer peptide, with topical imiquimod. Note on this clone: The antigen is undetermined.

Sequencing used PBMCs, obtained from a glioma patient whose treatment included an IDH1 peptide vaccine. This receptor was taken from a man aged 40-49 years with glioma.

The CDR3 nucleotides are TGCGCCAGCAGTGAGTCCCCAGGATGGCCCCAGCATTTT. The encoded protein is CASSESPGWPQHF. This sequence joins TRBV10-1 and TRBJ1-5, with D uncertain. Trimming pared 0 bases from V and 9 bases from J, leaving 9 bases between. The CDR3 loop spans 13 amino acids. Germline lookup yields CDR1 WNHNN and CDR2 SYGVQD (reference sequence).